This TCR beta chain was found in a study of CD8 T cells in cerebrospinal fluid in Alzheimer's disease (dated by TCRdb to about 2020). About the full investigation: To assess CSF T cell clonal expansion, the study used two single-cell approaches: plate-based nested PCR sequencing and droplet-based sequencing. The study examined whether cerebrospinal fluid from healthy elderly individuals and from patients with neurodegenerative disease contained clonally expanded T cells. In the droplet-based CSF analysis comparing patients with controls, roughly ten healthy controls (approximately 11,000 cells) and roughly ten patients with MCI or Alzheimer's disease (approximately 10,000 cells) were included. A total of about 25 samples were covered by the CSF gene-expression analysis, which included Parkinson's disease patients.

Receptor amplification or capture employed 10x single-cell sequencing. Profiling of CSF cells was done with 10X Genomics single-cell V(D)J and 5' gene-expression libraries. An Illumina NextSeq550 was used to sequence the CSF single-cell TCR libraries. The authors processed their data as follows. V(D)J reads were aligned to the vdj-GRCh38 alts ensemble 2.0.0 reference and processed with the Cell Ranger vdj pipeline. A clonotype was defined as a group of cell barcodes sharing the same set of productive CDR3 nucleotide sequences. To connect clonality with transcriptional profiles, clonotype information was added to the gene-expression metadata in Seurat v3.0. Exclusion was applied to CSF cells with more than 1,800 genes, more than 7,500 UMIs or more than 10% mitochondrial reads. CDR3-beta sequences were compared against VDJdb to identify TCRs with known antigen specificity. Clone sharing was examined by network analysis using the R package qgraph, in which only TCRs with complete alpha and beta chains were included. TCRdb reprocessed the reads, so every CDR3 protein sequence counts as one entry and DNA is not shown. These V and J calls originate from TCRdb's pipeline instead of the authors' own analysis. The sample table includes around 1,500 distinct CDR3 sequences. The ten largest clones represent about 5.6% of the sample.

This clonotype is medium-sized (0.01 to 0.1%) on the basis of its frequency; no count is available. Its binding antigen is unknown. Every participant was in good physical condition and had no acute infectious disease. Neurodegeneration in patients was confirmed using biomarkers including neurofilament, amyloid-beta and tau. For droplet-based sequencing, live CSF cells were sorted with a live/dead marker. To pellet immune cells, CSF obtained by lumbar puncture was centrifuged at 300g. Each CSF sample was checked for red blood cells, and any sample showing blood contamination was excluded. CSF cells were cryopreserved in freezing medium, frozen overnight at -80 °C, and then stored in liquid nitrogen. Before analysis, CSF samples were stored for less than seven months. Via the germline V gene (reference sequence), CDR1 is MNHNY and CDR2 SVGAGI. From the cysteine up to the phenylalanine, the CDR3 has a length of 15 residues. The protein alone is recorded here.

The investigation overall reported the following: The largest CSF clone made up a higher percentage of TCRs in patients with MCI or Alzheimer's disease than in controls. The EBV-specific clones were neither the most highly expanded clones nor enriched among patients. The authors cautioned that detecting EBV-specific TCRs in CSF does not establish a causal link between EBV and Alzheimer's disease. The overall clonality comparison included only samples with detectable clones (roughly 11 healthy, 5 MCI, 5 AD, 6 PD). In pooled data, a highly expanded clone (at least 3% of TCRs) occurred in 1 of 10 healthy subjects versus 4 of 6 Alzheimer's patients.

Sequenced input: cerebrospinal fluid. The chain uses TRBV6-6 and TRBJ2-5; TCRdb's assignment of TRBD2 cannot be checked, as there is no DNA. The sequence was collected from a human donor with Alzheimer's disease. This receptor carries the CDR3 CASSRLALKGETQYF.